This T cell receptor beta chain was identified in a study of neoadjuvant anti-PD-1 for oral cavity cancer. No culture or expansion preceded analysis of these blood cells. Germline loops: CDR1 SGHVS, CDR2 FNYEAQ. The CDR3 consists of 12 residues. The V end was cut by 6 bases, the J end by 3 bases, with 9 bases between. Assay: immunoSEQ multiplex PCR; the TCRdb copy retains only in-frame clones and omits some. The data hold approximately 72,000 clones, with about 86% observed a single time. Sequenced material: PBMCs, taken before nivolumab (anti-PD-1) treatment. The receptor was isolated from a person between 40 and 79 years old with oral cavity squamous cell carcinoma. The chain combines TRBV7-6 with TRBJ2-7; D tentatively reads TRBD1 or TRBD2 (5 bases each). CDR3 residues: CASRGTGYEQYF. CDR3 bases: TGTGCCAGCAGGGGGACGGGCTACGAGCAGTACTTC.